This T cell receptor (beta chain) stems from a study of T cells in Graves' hyperthyroidism and ophthalmopathy (dated by TCRdb to about 2019). At the level of the whole study: Peripheral blood was collected at initial diagnosis, before any treatment. A discovery cohort of about a hundred patients, 43 with Graves' ophthalmopathy and roughly 59 with stable Graves' hyperthyroidism, was used to find distinguishing TCR V-J signatures. Prospective prediction of ophthalmopathy was tested in an independent validation cohort of 18 to 20 hyperthyroidism patients and 15 to 17 patients who later progressed to ophthalmopathy. The 85 to 100 discovery patients were randomly split 7:3 into training and test sets. In over five Graves' hyperthyroidism patients, the study also compared T-cell repertoires from thyroid tissue with T-cell repertoires from blood. Following sampling, methimazole starting at 30 mg daily was given to hyperthyroidism patients, and high-dose intravenous methylprednisolone was given to ophthalmopathy patients. The paper reports TCR Vbeta CDR3 sequencing of approximately 140 peripheral blood samples: 43 ophthalmopathy, some 80 hyperthyroidism and around 17 progressor patients.

The TCR beta CDR3 regions were amplified from RNA transcripts. A first-round RT-PCR of the TCR CDR3 used the HTBI primer set with the Qiagen OneStep RT-PCR kit. Libraries were constructed in a second round of multiplex PCR, after which size selection and purification were carried out. Libraries were sequenced paired-end with 100 bp reads on an Illumina HiSeq2000. As for the authors' bioinformatics: SOAPnuke was used to process the raw data, removing reads that contained adapters or uncalled bases, had a mean Phred below 15, or lacked an exact match to the constant primer or identifier. COPE v1.2.5 was used to merge the high-quality paired reads, and each unique nucleotide sequence was defined as a clonotype. MiTCR v1.1 was used to align clonotypes to the IMGT TRBV, TRBD and TRBJ reference segments. The analysis included only V-J combinations with a frequency above 0.0001, which together covered 99.2% of the repertoires. A TCS score was defined as the ratio of F50 (clonal expansion) to E x V (chaos), with BLOSUM62-based TCRdist applied between CDR3 peptides within each V-J. Welch's t-statistics and random forest reduced roughly 540 V-J features to 13, which were used in a naive Bayes classifier (R e1071). Through fastp at Q25 and MiXCR, TCRdb rebuilt clones from the public reads, retaining in-frame beta chains. Rows with a matching CDR3 protein are joined into one entry that keeps the most common DNA and genes. These V and J calls are TCRdb output, not the study's own analysis. The table for this sample lists a few hundred thousand distinct CDR3 sequences; 18% of them were counted only once. The ten largest account for about 16% of the sample.

Study-wide conclusions, independent of this receptor: No statistical method was used to fix the sample size in advance, and group allocation was not hidden from the investigators. During validation, the model predicted progression to ophthalmopathy a median of approximately six months ahead of onset, with more than 55% sensitivity and almost 75% specificity. Most expanded thyroid clonotypes (frequency above 0.001) were also detected in blood, a finding suggesting that blood repertoires may reflect thyroid immune responses. A 13 V-J signature model separated ophthalmopathy from stable hyperthyroidism, with nearly 90% sensitivity and 81.08% specificity in cross-validation and 80%/75% in testing.

In the ophthalmopathy patients, disease was moderately to severely active, with a Clinical Activity Score of 3 or more, a NOSPECS grade of 4 or more, and a duration of less than 3 months. Any patient with an uncontrolled infection, another autoimmune disease, pregnancy or lactation was excluded. Diagnoses relied on clinical symptoms, serum thyroxine and TRAb, thyroid ultrasound and orbital computed tomography. PBMCs were separated from roughly 10 ml of fresh peripheral blood using Ficoll-Paque density gradient centrifugation. Total RNA was extracted using Trizol reagent, and RNA quality was assessed on an Agilent 2100 Bioanalyzer. CDR1 and CDR2 are read off the germline V gene as SGHTA and FQGTGA. Taken from cysteine to phenylalanine, the CDR3 has 12 residues. This entry keeps only the CDR3 DNA: 36 bases, framed from base 1. V is shortened by 4 bases, J by 8 bases, and the region joining them spans 11 bases.

This clonotype was seen at least ten times. Its binding antigen is unknown. The record has no base qualities; no much larger clone is one base away. The receptor chain draws on TRBV7-3 and TRBJ1-1; matching of 6 bases hints at TRBD1 as the D gene. Sequencing used blood. The TCR originated in a woman between 40 and 55 years old with Graves' ophthalmopathy. The CDR3 here reads CASSYGGAEAFF. In nucleotide form, the sequence is TGTGCCAGCAGCTATGGGGGCGCGGAAGCTTTCTTT.